This T cell receptor (beta chain) comes out of a study of cytotoxic CD8 clonotypes in ibrutinib-treated CLL. Whole-study context: Response samples followed a median about 11 months of treatment, range 6 to 36. Study-level results: On treatment, the uncommon public clonotypes contracted or remained stable. Sustained-remission patients were sampled at different times than progressing patients were.

In regard to this clone: The antigen remains unidentified.

Germline V gives CDR1 MDHEN, CDR2 SYDVKM. V lost 1 base, J lost 10 bases, and 17 bases lay in between. This CDR3 spans 15 amino acids. With sequencing, the targeted depth ranged from 1 in 200,000 to 1 in 1 million T cells. TCRdb's table, derived via immunoSEQ multiplex PCR, lists solely in-frame clones and lacks some. This repertoire shows about 72,000 clones, 68% found once; its top ten account for approximately 5.2%. V and J are TRBV28 and TRBJ2-1; TRBD2 is a possible D gene (5 bases). The TCR was taken from a human donor with chronic lymphocytic leukemia. The sequencing here drew on PBMCs, taken after 12 months of ibrutinib treatment. The CDR3 DNA reads TGTGCCAGCAGTTTATACCCGGGCGAGCCGGGGGAGCAGTTCTTC. Translation: CASSLYPGEPGEQFF.